This T cell receptor (beta chain) came from a study of control samples from healthy donors and cancer patients. The data were produced by immunoSEQ multiplex PCR, yet TCRdb's version contains in-frame clones alone and is incomplete. The sample holds roughly 120,000 clones, approximately 88% seen once. V was clipped by 4 bases and J by 6 bases, with 24 bases between them. The CDR3 runs to 17 residues. Germline V lookup: CDR1 SEHNR, CDR2 FQNEAQ (reference sequence). The chain joins TRBV7-9 to TRBJ2-5; a possible D gene is TRBD2 (7 bases). The source is a man between 40 and 49 years old in good health. Source material: blood. The CDR3 region has the DNA TGTGCCAGCAGCTCCACCCGGACTAGTGGGGGGGCCCAGACCCAGTACTTC. Amino acid sequence: CASSSTRTSGGAQTQYF.